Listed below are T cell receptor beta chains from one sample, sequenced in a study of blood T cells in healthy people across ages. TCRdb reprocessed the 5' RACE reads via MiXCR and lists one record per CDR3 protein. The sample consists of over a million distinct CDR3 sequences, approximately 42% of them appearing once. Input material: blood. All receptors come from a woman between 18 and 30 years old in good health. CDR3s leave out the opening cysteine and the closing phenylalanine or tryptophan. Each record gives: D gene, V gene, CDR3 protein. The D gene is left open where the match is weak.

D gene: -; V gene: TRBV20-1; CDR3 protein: SASRQAPSYGYT
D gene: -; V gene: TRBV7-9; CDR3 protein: ASSLPWTHQRYEQY
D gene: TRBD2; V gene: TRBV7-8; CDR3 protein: ASSITSGAYEQY
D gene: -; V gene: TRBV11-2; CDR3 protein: ASVTGLSDTQY
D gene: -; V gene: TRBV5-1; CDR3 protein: ASSSSAGRTDTQY
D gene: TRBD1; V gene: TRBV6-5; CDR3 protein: ASSYSPGTGVYEQY
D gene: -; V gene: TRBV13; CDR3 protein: ASTQGRKHQIGYGYT
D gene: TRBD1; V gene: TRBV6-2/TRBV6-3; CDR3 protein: ASSYSTGSEAF
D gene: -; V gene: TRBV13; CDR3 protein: ASSGGNRVETQY
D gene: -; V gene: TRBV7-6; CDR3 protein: ASSLAWSEKLF
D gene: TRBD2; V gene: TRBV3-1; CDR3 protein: ASSQSPLLAGVTGELF
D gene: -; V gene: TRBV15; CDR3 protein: ATSRDRFQETQY
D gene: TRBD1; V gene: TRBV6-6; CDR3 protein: ASSYSGQGALHGYT
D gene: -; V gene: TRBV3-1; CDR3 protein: ASTSSAISTDTQY
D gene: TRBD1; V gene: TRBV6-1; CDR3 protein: ASSARDRHNSPLH
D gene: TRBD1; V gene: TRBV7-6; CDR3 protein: ASSLSPWDRGTDMQY
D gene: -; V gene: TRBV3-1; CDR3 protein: ASSLQGIDEQF
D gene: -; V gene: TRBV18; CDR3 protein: ASSLPPEAF
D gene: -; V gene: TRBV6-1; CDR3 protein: ASSEASRDGQPQH
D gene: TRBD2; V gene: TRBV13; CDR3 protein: ASSFGTSGGGRTDTQY
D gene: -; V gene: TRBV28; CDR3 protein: ASSRQGWETQY
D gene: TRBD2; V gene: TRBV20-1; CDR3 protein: SARKGTSGRLNEQY
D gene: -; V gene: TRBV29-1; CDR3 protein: SAEPRVNYGYT
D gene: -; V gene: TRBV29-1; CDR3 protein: SVGTRAKNIQY
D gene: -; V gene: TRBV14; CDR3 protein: ASSPRQNPLYEQY
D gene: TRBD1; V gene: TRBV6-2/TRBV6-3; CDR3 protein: ASSTWTGAGNTEAF
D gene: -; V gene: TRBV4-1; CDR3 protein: ASSQIWLVGGYT
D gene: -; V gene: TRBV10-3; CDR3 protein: AIGQPNSYEQY
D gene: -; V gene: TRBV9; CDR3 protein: ASSVSQPGIGGYT
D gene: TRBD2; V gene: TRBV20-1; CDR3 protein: SARTAGGPTDTQY
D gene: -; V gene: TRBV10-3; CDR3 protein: GASSTDTQY
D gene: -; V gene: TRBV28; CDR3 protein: ASSPQGIRGTEAF
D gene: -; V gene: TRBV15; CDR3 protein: ATSRDVGPWEAF
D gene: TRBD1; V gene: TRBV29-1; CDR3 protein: SVSDRGNEKLF
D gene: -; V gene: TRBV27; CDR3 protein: ASSLELASYNEQF
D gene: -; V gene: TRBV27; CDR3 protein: ASSLSLSPYNEQF
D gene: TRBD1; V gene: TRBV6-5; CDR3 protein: ASSYSAGGSISGNTIY
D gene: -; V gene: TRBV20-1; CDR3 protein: SAAWVAEYEQY
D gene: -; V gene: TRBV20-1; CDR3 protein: SARDRTSSSPLH
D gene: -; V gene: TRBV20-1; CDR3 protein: SARGRGRSYNEQF
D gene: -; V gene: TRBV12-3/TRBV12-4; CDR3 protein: ASSPGLALRGQF
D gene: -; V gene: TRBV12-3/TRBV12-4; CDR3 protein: ASTYSGHFNEQF
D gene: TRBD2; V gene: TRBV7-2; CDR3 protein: ASSLRGLAGGPSYEQY
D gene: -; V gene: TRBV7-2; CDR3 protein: ASSLKRGTSYNEQF
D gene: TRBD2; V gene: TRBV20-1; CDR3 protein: SASTGTSNYEQY
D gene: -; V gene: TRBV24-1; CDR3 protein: ATSDWRGYGYT
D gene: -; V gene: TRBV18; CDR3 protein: ATEPPHQETQY
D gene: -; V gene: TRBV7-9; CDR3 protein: ASSLDGYQPQH
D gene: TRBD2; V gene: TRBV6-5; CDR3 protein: ASRYAGGGYNEQF
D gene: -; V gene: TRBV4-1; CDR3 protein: ASSQDRENYGYT
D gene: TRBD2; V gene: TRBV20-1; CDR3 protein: SAHGRRGTDTQY
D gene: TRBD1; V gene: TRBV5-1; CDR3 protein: ASSLDGQANTEAF
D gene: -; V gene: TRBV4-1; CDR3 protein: ASRGWGQRTNEQF